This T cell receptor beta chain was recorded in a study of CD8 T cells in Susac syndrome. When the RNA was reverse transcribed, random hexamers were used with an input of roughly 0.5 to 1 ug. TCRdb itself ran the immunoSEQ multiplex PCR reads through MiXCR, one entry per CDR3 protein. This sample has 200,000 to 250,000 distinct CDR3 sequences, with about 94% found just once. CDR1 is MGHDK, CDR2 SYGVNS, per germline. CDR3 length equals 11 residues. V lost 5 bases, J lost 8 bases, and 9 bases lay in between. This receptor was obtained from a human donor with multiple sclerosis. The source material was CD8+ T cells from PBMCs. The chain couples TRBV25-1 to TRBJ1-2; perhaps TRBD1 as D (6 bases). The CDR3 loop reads CASSRGGGYTF. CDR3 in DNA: TGTGCCAGCAGTCGGGGGGGCGGCTACACCTTC.